This TCR beta chain stems from a study of HIV-infected patients and healthy controls. This clonotype was observed many times. Its antigen is currently unknown. All unsorted peripheral T cells were captured because whole blood was used without fractionation. V lost 4 bases, J lost 4 bases, and 8 bases stayed unmatched. CDR1 and CDR2 (germline): MNHEY, SVGEGT. CDR3 length equals 15 residues. cDNA was made from roughly 500 ng RNA using alpha and beta constant primers. Each of the alpha and beta chains got its own library through chain-specific third strand synthesis with indices. TCRdb processed the 5' RACE reads anew with MiXCR; each CDR3 protein has one entry. Here the sample spans 13,000 to 15,000 distinct CDR3 sequences, roughly a tenth being singletons. Overall study results and limits: Healthy controls shared more CDR3 sequences between individuals than HIV-infected patients did. CMV-associated CDR3s mostly grew nonsignificantly during therapy, while HIV-associated CDR3s declined significantly.

Sequencing was performed on blood. The V call is TRBV6-2 or TRBV6-3, the J call TRBJ1-1; 8 bases align to TRBD1. This TCR derives from an adult in good health. CDR3 DNA sequence: TGTGCCAGCAGTTCCCACGGACAGGGAGGCACTGAAGCTTTCTTT. It yields the protein CASSSHGQGGTEAFF.